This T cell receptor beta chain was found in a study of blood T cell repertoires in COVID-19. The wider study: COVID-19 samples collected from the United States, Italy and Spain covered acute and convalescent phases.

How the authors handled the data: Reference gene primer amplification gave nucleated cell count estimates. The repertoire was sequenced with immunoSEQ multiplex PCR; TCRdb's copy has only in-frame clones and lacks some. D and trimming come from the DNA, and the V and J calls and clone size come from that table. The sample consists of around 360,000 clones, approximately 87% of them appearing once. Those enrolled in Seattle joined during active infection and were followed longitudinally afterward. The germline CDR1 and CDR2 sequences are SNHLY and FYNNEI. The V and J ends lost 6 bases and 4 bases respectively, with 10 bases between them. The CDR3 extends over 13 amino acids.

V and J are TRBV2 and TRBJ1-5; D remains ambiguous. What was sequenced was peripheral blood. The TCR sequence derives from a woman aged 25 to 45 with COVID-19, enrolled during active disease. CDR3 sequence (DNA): TGTGCCAGCAGCGCCTATATTAATCAGCCCCAGCATTTT. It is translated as CASSAYINQPQHF.